This note documents a single T cell receptor (beta chain) sequence. Its antigen remains unknown. This entry is derived from a study of OX40 agonist ivuxolimab in advanced cancers. Turning to the study itself: Ivuxolimab, an antibody acting as an agonist of OX40 (CD134), was used to treat patients.

Regarding the study as a whole: In the 0.1 to 3.0 mg/kg range, CD4+ and CD8+ blood T cells had expanded clonally by week 6.

Exclusion of a patient followed from autoimmune disease history or systemic immunosuppression. TCRdb's copy holds only in-frame clones and misses some; the assay was immunoSEQ multiplex PCR. Here the sample spans roughly 86,000 clones, 92% being singletons. Here the sequenced sample was CD4+ or CD8+ T cells sorted from blood, taken in a trial of the OX40 agonist ivuxolimab. The TCR originated in an adult with an advanced solid tumor such as melanoma, head and neck, liver or kidney cancer.

The CDR3 bases are TGTGCCAGCAGGGAGGGCAGGTATAGCAATCAGCCCCAGCATTTT. It is translated as CASREGRYSNQPQHF. This chain uses TRBV7-8 with TRBJ1-5; no reliable D call. The CDR3 has 15 amino acids. The V gene lost 6 bases and the J gene lost 0 bases, with 12 bases spanning the gap. Germline loops: CDR1 SGHVS, CDR2 FQNEAQ.